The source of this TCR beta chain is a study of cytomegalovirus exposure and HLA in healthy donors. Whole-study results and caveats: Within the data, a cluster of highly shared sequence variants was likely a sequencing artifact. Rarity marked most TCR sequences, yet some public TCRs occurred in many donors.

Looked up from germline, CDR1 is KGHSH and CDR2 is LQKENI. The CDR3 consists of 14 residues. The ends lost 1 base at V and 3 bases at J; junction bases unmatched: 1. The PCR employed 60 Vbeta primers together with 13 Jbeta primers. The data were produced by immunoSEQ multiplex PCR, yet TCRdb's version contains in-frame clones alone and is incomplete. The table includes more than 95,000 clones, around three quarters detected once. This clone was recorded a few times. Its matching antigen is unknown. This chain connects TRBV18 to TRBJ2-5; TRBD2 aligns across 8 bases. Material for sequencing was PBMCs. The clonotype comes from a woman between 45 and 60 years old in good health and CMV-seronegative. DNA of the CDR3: TGTGCCAGCTCACCACAACTAGCGGAAGAGACCCAGTACTTC. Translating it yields CASSPQLAEETQYF.